A selection of T cell receptor beta chains follows, all from one sample in a study of beta chain features in type 1 diabetes. The assay was immunoSEQ multiplex PCR, and TCRdb's table has in-frame clones only and misses some. The data contain roughly 300,000 clones, around 8% of them singletons. The sample was central memory CD4+ T cells from blood. These receptors all come from a woman aged 18-30 years in good health. The CDR3 runs from the conserved cysteine through the conserved F or W. The order of the fields is D gene, V gene, J gene, clone size, CDR3 DNA, CDR3 protein. D genes are given only for firm matches. A clone size is listed for some rows: how often the clone was seen (once, few, many), or a class if it is expanded.

>TRBD1|TRBV6-1|TRBJ1-2|NA
TGTGCCAGCAGTGAAGAGTACAGGGGCCTCTATGGCTACACCTTC
CASSEEYRGLYGYTF
>NA|TRBV10-3|TRBJ1-3|NA
TGTGCCGCTCGGCAGGATTTCTCTGGAAACACCATATATTTT
CAARQDFSGNTIYF
>NA|TRBV19|TRBJ1-3|few
TGTGCCAGTCGGGATACAGGGCACGGAAACACCATATATTTT
CASRDTGHGNTIYF
>NA|TRBV5-8|TRBJ1-1|few
TGTGCCAGCAGCTTTGTACAGGGAGACACTGAAGCTTTCTTT
CASSFVQGDTEAFF
>NA|TRBV28|TRBJ1-1|few
TGTGCCAGCAGTTTAGGGGACACTGAAGCTTTCTTT
CASSLGDTEAFF
>NA|TRBV6-6|TRBJ2-1|few
TGTGCCAGCAGTACTACGAGCTCCTACAATGAGCAGTTCTTC
CASSTTSSYNEQFF
>NA|TRBV2|TRBJ2-1|NA
TGTGCCAGCGGCGAAGGCAACAATGAGCAGTTCTTC
CASGEGNNEQFF
>TRBD2|TRBV6-5|TRBJ2-5|NA
TGTGCCAGCAGTTACGCGGGAGGGCAAGAGACCCAGTACTTC
CASSYAGGQETQYF
>NA|TRBV7-2|TRBJ2-1|many
TGTGCCAGCAGCTTAGGAAGCGGATATTACAATGAGCAGTTCTTC
CASSLGSGYYNEQFF
>NA|TRBV9|TRBJ2-7|NA
TGTGCCAGCAGCGTAGACGCAGGGAGTCGTGAGCAGTACTTC
CASSVDAGSREQYF
>TRBD2|TRBV29-1|TRBJ2-7|NA
TGCAGCGTTGAAGAGGCGGGAGGGCCTGGGGAGCAGTACTTC
CSVEEAGGPGEQYF
>TRBD2|TRBV6-6|TRBJ2-7|few
TGTGCCAGCAGTTTTGGGCGGGAGGGCCACTACGAGCAGTACTTC
CASSFGREGHYEQYF
>TRBD2|TRBV5-1|TRBJ2-5|NA
TGCGCCAGCAGCCTCGACGCAAGCGGGGGGCAAGAGACCCAGTACTTC
CASSLDASGGQETQYF
>TRBD1|TRBV6-1|TRBJ1-3|NA
TGTGCCAGCAGTGACGGGACAGTAGACACCATATATTTT
CASSDGTVDTIYF
>NA|TRBV19|TRBJ2-2|few
TGTGCCAGTAGTATCCCGGGGAACACCGGGGAGCTGTTTTTT
CASSIPGNTGELFF
>TRBD1|TRBV7-9|TRBJ1-4|few
TGTGCCAGCAGTCGGGGACAGGAAAATGAAAAACTGTTTTTT
CASSRGQENEKLFF
>NA|TRBV7-2|TRBJ2-3|NA
TGTGCCAGCAGCTTTTCTTCCGACACAGATACGCAGTATTTT
CASSFSSDTDTQYF
>NA|TRBV29-1|TRBJ2-3|NA
TGCAGCCATGACCGGGGCACAGATACGCAGTATTTT
CSHDRGTDTQYF
>TRBD2|TRBV7-2|TRBJ2-3|few
TGTGCCAGCAGCCTCGGACTAGCAGGAGATACGCAGTATTTT
CASSLGLAGDTQYF
>NA|TRBV15|TRBJ2-7|few
TGTGCCACCAGCAGAGATTCGGCACAGGGAAAGCAGTACTTC
CATSRDSAQGKQYF
>NA|TRBV28|TRBJ2-6|many
TGTGCCAGCAGTTTATATGTGCCTGGGGCCAACGTCCTGACTTTC
CASSLYVPGANVLTF
>TRBD1|TRBV28|TRBJ2-5|NA
TGTGCCAGCAGTTTACAGGGGGTGAGGGCAGAGACCCAGTACTTC
CASSLQGVRAETQYF
>NA|TRBV6-5|TRBJ1-5|NA
TGTGCCAGCAGACAGGGCGATCAGCCCCAGCATTTT
CASRQGDQPQHF
>NA|TRBV29-1|TRBJ1-1|few
TGCAGCGTTGCCCGGGACACTGAAGCTTTCTTT
CSVARDTEAFF
>NA|TRBV6-5|TRBJ2-5|few
TGTGCCAGCTCTGTGGAGGGGAGAGAGACCCAGTACTTC
CASSVEGRETQYF
>NA|TRBV29-1|TRBJ2-2|NA
TGCAGCGTTGAAGTCAGGACGAACACCGGGGAGCTGTTTTTT
CSVEVRTNTGELFF
>NA|TRBV14|TRBJ1-2|NA
TGTGCCAGCAGCCAAGATCTTTGGGGTAGCTATGGCTACACCTTC
CASSQDLWGSYGYTF
>NA|TRBV6-5|TRBJ2-5|few
TGTGCCAGCAGCCACACAGGGCGGGAGACCCAGTACTTC
CASSHTGRETQYF
>NA|TRBV2|TRBJ2-1|NA
TGTGCCAGCAGTGAAGCTCGTCTAATGCAGTTCTTC
CASSEARLMQFF
>NA|TRBV6-5|TRBJ1-5|few
TGTGCCAGCAGACGTAAGAGCAATCAGCCCCAGCATTTT
CASRRKSNQPQHF
>TRBD1|TRBV28|TRBJ1-2|many
TGTGCCAGCAGTCCATCGACGGACAGGATACTCTATGGCTACACCTTC
CASSPSTDRILYGYTF
>TRBD1|TRBV6-1|TRBJ1-5|NA
TGTGCCAGCAGTGAAACGGCAGGGGGAGGTCAGCCCCAGCATTTT
CASSETAGGGQPQHF
>NA|TRBV27|TRBJ2-5|few
TGTGCCAGCCGAGGACTGCAAGAGACCCAGTACTTC
CASRGLQETQYF
>TRBD1|TRBV6-6|TRBJ2-3|few
TGTGCCAGCAGCCCCGGACAGGGAGGCACAGATACGCAGTATTTT
CASSPGQGGTDTQYF
>NA|TRBV21-1|TRBJ2-1|NA
TGTGCCAGAGGACCGGGCTCCTACAATGAGCAGTTCTTC
CARGPGSYNEQFF
>NA|TRBV5-5|TRBJ2-2|NA
TGTGCCAGCAGCCGGGGGACTTCTAACACCGGGGAGCTGTTTTTT
CASSRGTSNTGELFF
>NA|TRBV4-2|TRBJ2-7|few
TGTGCCAGCAGCCCCAACTACGACGAGCAGTACTTC
CASSPNYDEQYF
>NA|TRBV2|TRBJ1-2|many
TGTGCCAGCAGACAGGCCTATGGCTACACCTTC
CASRQAYGYTF
>NA|TRBV2|TRBJ2-5|few
TGTGCCAGCAACCGTGAAGGGAGGGAGACCCAGTACTTC
CASNREGRETQYF
>NA|TRBV7-9|TRBJ1-2|many
TGTGCCAGCAGCTTAGCGGCCGTGCAGGGTGGCTACACCTTC
CASSLAAVQGGYTF
>NA|TRBV11-3|TRBJ2-5|NA
TGTGCCAGCAGCCCGCAGGGTGCCCAGTACTTC
CASSPQGAQYF
>NA|TRBV9|TRBJ2-2|few
TGTGCCAGCAGCGTAGGCGTCCCGGGATCCGGGGAGCTGTTTTTT
CASSVGVPGSGELFF